A selection of T cell receptor beta chains follows, all from one sample in a study of CD8+CD57+ T cells in acquired aplastic anemia. TCRdb independently ran MiXCR on the reads; one entry per CDR3 protein. The sample shows about 110,000 distinct CDR3 sequences, 51% of them seen only once. The sequenced sample consisted of sorted CD4+, CD8+, or CD8+CD57+ T cells (not recorded which) from PBMCs. The receptors here all came from a human donor in good health, serving as a control. Both conserved end residues are part of each CDR3. The order of the fields is CDR3 protein, CDR3 length, J gene, V gene, D gene. A D gene is named only where the DNA matches it firmly.

CDR3 protein: CASSPLAGGHEAFF
CDR3 length: 14
J gene: TRBJ1-1
V gene: TRBV7-9
D gene: -

CDR3 protein: CASSQEDGGPNLYSYGYTF
CDR3 length: 19
J gene: TRBJ1-2
V gene: TRBV3-1
D gene: -

CDR3 protein: CASSNNYGYTF
CDR3 length: 11
J gene: TRBJ1-2
V gene: TRBV12-3/TRBV12-4
D gene: -

CDR3 protein: CASSQDPRPQFF
CDR3 length: 12
J gene: TRBJ2-1
V gene: TRBV14
D gene: -

CDR3 protein: CSARDIGQSINYGYTF
CDR3 length: 16
J gene: TRBJ1-2
V gene: TRBV20-1
D gene: -

CDR3 protein: CSAYRDGYTF
CDR3 length: 10
J gene: TRBJ1-2
V gene: TRBV20-1
D gene: -

CDR3 protein: CASSVSQRDTQYF
CDR3 length: 13
J gene: TRBJ2-3
V gene: TRBV9
D gene: -

CDR3 protein: CASSSSQDEQYF
CDR3 length: 12
J gene: TRBJ2-7
V gene: TRBV12-3/TRBV12-4
D gene: -

CDR3 protein: CASSSRQFGVGSPLHF
CDR3 length: 16
J gene: TRBJ1-6
V gene: TRBV7-6
D gene: -

CDR3 protein: CASGTGGGNTEAFF
CDR3 length: 14
J gene: TRBJ1-1
V gene: TRBV27
D gene: TRBD1

CDR3 protein: CASEGQNTEAFF
CDR3 length: 12
J gene: TRBJ1-1
V gene: TRBV2
D gene: -

CDR3 protein: CSVEEVGTGNTEAFF
CDR3 length: 15
J gene: TRBJ1-1
V gene: TRBV29-1
D gene: -

CDR3 protein: CSVGGTSGDASTDTQYF
CDR3 length: 17
J gene: TRBJ2-3
V gene: TRBV29-1
D gene: TRBD2

CDR3 protein: CASSSTRGLTDTQYF
CDR3 length: 15
J gene: TRBJ2-3
V gene: TRBV7-3
D gene: -

CDR3 protein: CASSPTDTQYF
CDR3 length: 11
J gene: TRBJ2-3
V gene: TRBV2
D gene: -

CDR3 protein: CASSDHPSGGYNEQFF
CDR3 length: 16
J gene: TRBJ2-1
V gene: TRBV6-4
D gene: TRBD2

CDR3 protein: CSVGFETQYF
CDR3 length: 10
J gene: TRBJ2-5
V gene: TRBV29-1
D gene: -

CDR3 protein: CASSLFASGRASYEQYF
CDR3 length: 17
J gene: TRBJ2-7
V gene: TRBV5-1
D gene: TRBD2

CDR3 protein: CATSDFSVGQRDTQYF
CDR3 length: 16
J gene: TRBJ2-3
V gene: TRBV24-1
D gene: TRBD1

CDR3 protein: CSATSSGTGANVLTF
CDR3 length: 15
J gene: TRBJ2-6
V gene: TRBV20-1
D gene: -

CDR3 protein: CSAGPGGYGYTF
CDR3 length: 12
J gene: TRBJ1-2
V gene: TRBV20-1
D gene: -

CDR3 protein: CAINRANEQFF
CDR3 length: 11
J gene: -
V gene: TRBV10-3
D gene: -

CDR3 protein: CASSYKGPGYGYTF
CDR3 length: 14
J gene: TRBJ1-2
V gene: TRBV6-5
D gene: -

CDR3 protein: CASRGHRVEQYF
CDR3 length: 12
J gene: TRBJ2-7
V gene: TRBV7-9
D gene: -

CDR3 protein: CSARDIENSDRSYGYTF
CDR3 length: 17
J gene: TRBJ1-2
V gene: TRBV20-1
D gene: TRBD1

CDR3 protein: CASSGDISYEQYF
CDR3 length: 13
J gene: TRBJ2-7
V gene: TRBV6-1
D gene: -

CDR3 protein: CASSISPGTAYEQYF
CDR3 length: 15
J gene: TRBJ2-7
V gene: TRBV19
D gene: TRBD1

CDR3 protein: CASSSGETQYF
CDR3 length: 11
J gene: TRBJ2-5
V gene: TRBV2
D gene: -

CDR3 protein: CASSFPRDRDLSGELFF
CDR3 length: 17
J gene: TRBJ2-2
V gene: TRBV11-2
D gene: TRBD1

CDR3 protein: CASSIGLGRETQYF
CDR3 length: 14
J gene: TRBJ2-5
V gene: TRBV19
D gene: -

CDR3 protein: CASSSKTGSFKAAFF
CDR3 length: 15
J gene: TRBJ1-1
V gene: TRBV5-1
D gene: -

CDR3 protein: CASSSGQTYGASF
CDR3 length: 13
J gene: TRBJ1-1
V gene: TRBV12-3/TRBV12-4
D gene: TRBD1

CDR3 protein: CASSPGTGGLTEAFF
CDR3 length: 15
J gene: TRBJ1-1
V gene: TRBV19
D gene: TRBD1

CDR3 protein: CASSGYQGLANTGAFF
CDR3 length: 16
J gene: TRBJ1-1
V gene: TRBV10-2
D gene: -

CDR3 protein: CSALGDRAYNEQSF
CDR3 length: 14
J gene: TRBJ2-1
V gene: TRBV20-1
D gene: TRBD1

CDR3 protein: CASRQQGANGYTF
CDR3 length: 13
J gene: TRBJ1-2
V gene: TRBV6-2/TRBV6-3
D gene: TRBD1

CDR3 protein: CASSYPGQGHRSEQYF
CDR3 length: 16
J gene: TRBJ2-7
V gene: TRBV6-5
D gene: TRBD1

CDR3 protein: CASTLGDREEGYTF
CDR3 length: 14
J gene: TRBJ1-2
V gene: TRBV12-3/TRBV12-4
D gene: TRBD1

CDR3 protein: CAIRLTTRGGGNAEAFF
CDR3 length: 17
J gene: TRBJ1-1
V gene: TRBV10-3
D gene: -

CDR3 protein: CASILAGGFYAGELFF
CDR3 length: 16
J gene: TRBJ2-2
V gene: TRBV6-1
D gene: TRBD2

CDR3 protein: CASSESRNAVQETQYF
CDR3 length: 16
J gene: TRBJ2-5
V gene: TRBV10-1
D gene: -

CDR3 protein: CASSWTSDQETQYF
CDR3 length: 14
J gene: TRBJ2-5
V gene: TRBV19
D gene: TRBD2

CDR3 protein: CAVGSSVLDYEQYF
CDR3 length: 14
J gene: TRBJ2-7
V gene: TRBV6-5
D gene: -

CDR3 protein: CAREQGQGNTIYF
CDR3 length: 13
J gene: TRBJ1-3
V gene: TRBV19
D gene: -

CDR3 protein: CAPHSGASPSYEQYF
CDR3 length: 15
J gene: TRBJ2-7
V gene: TRBV19
D gene: -

CDR3 protein: CAISETSGALDEQFF
CDR3 length: 15
J gene: TRBJ2-1
V gene: TRBV10-3
D gene: TRBD2

CDR3 protein: CASSSTGVNSGNTIYF
CDR3 length: 16
J gene: TRBJ1-3
V gene: TRBV5-1
D gene: TRBD1

CDR3 protein: CASSQGIFNSPLHF
CDR3 length: 14
J gene: TRBJ1-6
V gene: TRBV6-1
D gene: -